This TCR beta chain emerged from a study of glioma-infiltrating T cells after dendritic cell vaccination. Background on the study: Between about 2002 and 2012, patients got autologous tumor lysate-pulsed dendritic cell vaccines. Whole-study findings and limits: Survival was not directly related to TCR clonality in these patients. Only a small number of patients had complete blood and tumor samples.

This clone was counted once. Its antigen remains unidentified. Using immunoSEQ multiplex PCR, the repertoire was profiled, and TCRdb retains in-frame clones only, with some absent. The top ten hold 8.5% of the sample, which has around 83,000 clones, 85% seen once. The time point is: after dendritic cell vaccination, including at tumor progression/relapse. Fresh-frozen tumor tissue and more than two years of survival data were available for all. Sequencing used blood, obtained after dendritic cell vaccination. The origin of this receptor is a human donor with glioblastoma.

The CDR3: CASSPFTDTQYF. The DNA for the CDR3 is TGTGCCAGCAGCCCCTTCACAGATACGCAGTATTTT. V usage is TRBV14 and J usage is TRBJ2-3; D gene ambiguous. The germline V and J ends were trimmed by 4 bases and 2 bases, with 4 bases remaining between them. This CDR3 is 12 amino acids long. CDR1 is SGHDN and CDR2 is FVKESK in the germline V gene.